Detailed here is one T cell receptor beta chain. This specimen belongs to a study of blood T cell repertoires in COVID-19. Overall study: Donors in the United States, Italy and Spain gave samples during acute or convalescent COVID-19. Sources were T cells, B-cell-depleted T cells, or PBMCs; the material itself was cDNA or gDNA.

The protocol was immunoSEQ multiplex PCR, while the TCRdb copy is restricted to in-frame clones and leaves out a portion. The table shows 430,000 or so clones, with around nine tenths occurring only once. Trimming pared 2 bases from V and 4 bases from J, leaving 17 bases between. Germline V gene sequence: CDR1 MNHNS, CDR2 SASEGT. The CDR3 spans 16 residues. Those enrolled, adults aged roughly 18 to 90 years, came from around 25 US areas. Cohort 3 recovery required two negative PCRs, clearance, or symptom resolution. The receptor's source is a woman between 35 and 50 years old who had recovered from COVID-19. Input material: PBMCs or T cells enriched from blood (not recorded which). The chain carries TRBV6-1 and TRBJ1-1, with D unresolved. The CDR3 bases are TGTGCCAGCAGTGAACTAGAGAACCGCCCGGGCACTGAAGCTTTCTTT. Translated: CASSELENRPGTEAFF.